This is a list of T cell receptor beta chains from one sample in a study of shared clonotypes between healthy human individuals. The table came from immunoSEQ multiplex PCR; TCRdb's copy has only in-frame clones and leaves some out. Seen here are about 640,000 clones, around 72% observed once, and the top ten hold 1.8%. Sequenced: memory CD4+ T cells sorted from blood. Receptors originate from a woman aged 25-40 years in good health. Both conserved end residues are part of each CDR3. D genes are given only for firm matches. A row's size may be missing; if present it is once, few, many or a size class.

clone_size j_call d_call v_call cdr3_aa cdr3_nt
. TRBJ2-3 . TRBV10-1 CASSLTPGDTDTQYF TGCGCCAGCAGCCTCACTCCGGGGGATACAGATACGCAGTATTTT
. TRBJ2-1 . TRBV6-1 CASSIQEQYNEQFF TGTGCCAGCAGTATCCAGGAACAGTACAATGAGCAGTTCTTC
. TRBJ2-7 TRBD1 TRBV5-6 CASSRTGSLSYEQYF TGTGCCAGCAGCAGGACAGGGTCCCTCTCCTACGAGCAGTACTTC
few TRBJ2-5 TRBD2 TRBV29-1 CSVRKAVSGREIETQYF TGCAGCGTCCGAAAGGCGGTAAGCGGGAGAGAAATAGAGACCCAGTACTTC
once TRBJ1-2 . TRBV27 CASSLRGRGYTF TGTGCCAGCAGTCTACGGGGACGGGGCTACACCTTC
. TRBJ1-3 TRBD1 TRBV6-1 CASSEAWTGGALSGNTIYF TGTGCCAGCAGTGAAGCTTGGACAGGAGGAGCCCTCTCTGGAAACACCATATATTTT
. TRBJ1-4 . TRBV10-3 CAISGGLATNEKLFF TGTGCCATCAGTGGCGGACTTGCAACTAATGAAAAACTGTTTTTT
. TRBJ2-5 . TRBV28 CASSRQGGLTETQYF TGTGCCAGCAGTAGACAGGGAGGTTTGACTGAGACCCAGTACTTC
. TRBJ2-1 . TRBV11-2 CASSLTGQGLGEQFF TGTGCCAGCAGCTTAACGGGCCAGGGATTGGGTGAGCAGTTCTTC
many TRBJ2-7 . TRBV6-4 CASSQEGGGQSSYEQYF TGTGCCAGCAGCCAAGAAGGCGGGGGACAAAGCTCCTACGAGCAGTACTTC
once TRBJ1-2 TRBD1 TRBV19 CASRGGQDYFSNYGYTF TGTGCCAGTAGGGGCGGACAGGATTATTTCTCAAACTATGGCTACACCTTC
. TRBJ2-7 . TRBV7-3 CASSLNGREQYF TGTGCCAGCAGCTTAAATGGCCGCGAGCAGTACTTC
few TRBJ2-2 . TRBV7-6 CASSKRSDGGELFF TGTGCCAGCAGCAAGCGGTCGGATGGCGGGGAGCTGTTTTTT
. TRBJ2-7 TRBD1 TRBV29-1 CSVDRGPSSYEQYF TGCAGCGTGGACAGGGGGCCCAGCTCCTACGAGCAGTACTTC
many TRBJ1-1 TRBD1 TRBV19 CASSRWDRGISSTEAFF TGTGCCAGTAGTAGGTGGGACAGGGGCATATCGAGCACTGAAGCTTTCTTT
. TRBJ2-3 . TRBV10-3 CAISDSRNTQYF TGTGCCATCAGTGACTCCCGGAATACGCAGTATTTT
once TRBJ2-4 . TRBV6-5 CATFDPPAGKNIQYF TGTGCCACCTTCGACCCCCCAGCGGGCAAAAACATTCAGTACTTC
. TRBJ2-3 . TRBV2 CASSVSGGPGATDTQYF TGTGCCAGCAGTGTAAGCGGAGGTCCCGGGGCCACAGATACGCAGTATTTT
few TRBJ2-2 TRBD1 TRBV9 CASNRQGTGELFF TGTGCCAGCAATCGACAGGGTACCGGGGAGCTGTTTTTT
once TRBJ1-1 . TRBV5-1 CASRRTLGKNTEAFF TGCGCCAGCCGGCGGACGTTAGGGAAGAACACTGAAGCTTTCTTT
. TRBJ2-4 TRBD1 TRBV2 CASMGQGNIQYF TGTGCCAGCATGGGACAGGGGAACATTCAGTACTTC
. TRBJ1-2 . TRBV5-6 CASSSRAYGYTF TGTGCCAGCAGCTCCCGAGCCTATGGCTACACCTTC
once TRBJ2-1 TRBD2 TRBV28 CASSPSGASGHNEQFF TGTGCCAGCAGTCCGTCCGGGGCTAGCGGGCACAATGAGCAGTTCTTC
. TRBJ2-3 TRBD2 TRBV6-5 CASKTSGWTDTQYF TGTGCCAGCAAGACTAGCGGGTGGACAGATACGCAGTATTTT
. TRBJ2-4 . TRBV28 CASSLGHTLAKNIQYF TGTGCCAGCAGCCTAGGACATACCCTAGCCAAAAACATTCAGTACTTC
. TRBJ1-1 . TRBV4-1 CASSASTGNTEAFF TGCGCCAGCAGCGCGTCGACGGGGAACACTGAAGCTTTCTTT
. TRBJ2-4 . TRBV29-1 CSVEDNPRNIQYF TGCAGCGTTGAAGATAATCCTCGAAACATTCAGTACTTC